These 32 T cell receptor beta chains came from one sample sequenced in a study of human T cells and chemical hapten exposure. Time point described: patch test 1, 2 weeks after DPC sensitization. Treatment described: therapeutic diphenylcyclopropenone sensitization with weekly scalp DPC. TCRdb re-analysed the RACE reads in MiXCR, keeping a single row per CDR3 protein. The table lists a few hundred thousand distinct CDR3 sequences, approximately 4.4% of them singletons. Sequenced material: whole blood, taken in connection with sensitization to the hapten diphenylcyclopropenone (DPC). The receptors were sampled from a woman in her forties or fifties with alopecia areata. Some clones in this sample may be carry-over from other donors' samples.

In its sample, this clonotype was seen a few times. The V call is TRBV12-3 or TRBV12-4, the J call TRBJ1-5, with TRBD1 matching over 7 bases. The CDR3 runs 14 residues. Trimming cost V 8 bases and J 6 bases; bases outside gene matches: 10. CDR3 sequence reads: CASAFQGTAQPQHF. The DNA of the CDR3 is TGTGCCAGCGCTTTTCAGGGGACAGCTCAGCCCCAGCATTTT.

In the case of this clonotype: Here the CDR3 omits its conserved ending phenylalanine or tryptophan, so a read error is the likely source. V gene TRBV2 combines with J gene TRBJ1-5; tentatively, D is TRBD1 (5 bases). V lost 6 bases to trimming and J lost 5 bases, with 17 bases between them. The CDR3 contains 15 residues. From germline, CDR1 is SNHLY and CDR2 FYNNEI. The CDR3 is CASSVGAVGDQPQHL. The CDR3 DNA reads TGTGCCAGCAGCGTCGGGGCTGTAGGGGATCAGCCCCAGCATCTT.

This clonotype was observed a handful of times. The gene calls are TRBV12-3 or TRBV12-4 and TRBJ1-1; D is possibly TRBD1 (5 bases). V lost 7 bases and J lost 1, with 19 bases in between. The CDR3 spans 16 residues. CDR3 in amino acids: CASTLGAGGGNTEAFF. DNA for the CDR3: TGTGCCAGCACCCTAGGGGCTGGGGGGGGGAACACTGAAGCTTTCTTT.

There are many counts of this clonotype. The genes are TRBV19 and TRBJ2-1, with D possibly being TRBD2 (6 bases). The V end was cut by 5 bases, the J end by 6 bases, with 14 bases between. Germline values: CDR1 LNHDA, CDR2 SQIVND (reference sequence). This CDR3 spans 14 amino acids. In DNA, the CDR3 is TGTGCCAGTAGTGTCGGACCGGGGGTCAATGAGCAGTTCTTC. Protein product: CASSVGPGVNEQFF.

A few counts support this clonotype. The V gene is TRBV6-5, the J gene TRBJ2-3; the match to TRBD2 covers 9 bases. CDR1 is MNHEY, CDR2 SVGAGI, per germline. The junction had 6 bases not matched to a gene; V was cut back by 6 bases and J by 5 bases. The CDR3 consists of 14 residues. In nucleotides, the CDR3 is TGTGCCAGCAGAAGAGCGGGGGGCATAGATACGCAGTATTTT. Protein sequence: CASRRAGGIDTQYF.

This clonotype was seen many times. The chain is built from TRBV3-1 and TRBJ2-2; D is ambiguous. Looked up from germline, CDR1 is LGHDT and CDR2 is YNNKEL (reference sequence). The V and J ends lost 1 base and 4 bases respectively, with 16 bases between them. This CDR3 has 17 residues. CDR3 coding DNA: TGTGCCAGCAGCCAAGTTTGGGCAAGTCGGGCCACCGGGGAGCTGTTTTTT. Amino acid sequence: CASSQVWASRATGELFF.

In this sample, this clonotype turned up many times. The rearrangement joins TRBV12-3 or TRBV12-4 to TRBJ2-2; the match to TRBD2 covers 8 bases. The V and J ends lost 7 bases and 6 bases, in that order; junction bases with no gene match: 7. This CDR3 region has 14 residues. CDR3 sequence reads: CASTQRGLAGELFF. The CDR3 nucleotides are TGTGCCAGCACCCAGCGGGGGCTGGCCGGGGAGCTGTTTTTT.

There are a few counts of this clonotype. The gene calls are TRBV24-1 and TRBJ2-2; D may be TRBD2 (6 bases). The V gene lost 10 bases and the J gene lost 3 bases, with 11 bases spanning the gap. Germline CDR1 KGHDR, CDR2 SFDVKD. CDR3 length equals 13 residues. The CDR3 protein is CATTSFDTGELFF. The CDR3 nucleotides are TGTGCCACGACTAGTTTTGACACCGGGGAGCTGTTTTTT.

This clonotype was found many times. The J gene is TRBJ2-7, the V gene TRBV14; D is perhaps TRBD1 or TRBD2 (6 bases each). V was cut by 1 base and J by 5 bases, with 12 bases left in between. CDR1 and CDR2 from the germline V gene are SGHDN and FVKESK. The CDR3 has 14 amino acids. CDR3 region: CASSQAGGHHEQYF. The CDR3 nucleotides read TGTGCCAGCAGCCAAGCCGGGGGCCACCACGAGCAGTACTTC.

This clonotype was seen only a few times. The chain joins TRBV9 to TRBJ2-2, with D possibly called TRBD1 or TRBD2 (6 bases each). The CDR3 runs 17 residues. Germline V gene lookup returns CDR1 SGDLS and CDR2 YYNGEE. Trimming took off 1 base at V and 1 base at J, with 14 bases between the two ends. The CDR3 loop reads CASSVPMGGKNTGELFF. The CDR3 nucleotides read TGTGCCAGCAGCGTACCAATGGGGGGCAAGAACACCGGGGAGCTGTTTTTT.

This clonotype occurred many times. This chain uses TRBV13 with TRBJ2-4, with D unclear. CDR1 and CDR2 (germline): PRHDT, FYEKMQ (reference sequence). V was pared by 3 bases and J by 6 bases, with 9 bases between. The CDR3 extends over 13 amino acids. CDR3 DNA: TGTGCCAGCAGCTTTCCCGGCGTAAACATTCAGTACTTC. Protein: CASSFPGVNIQYF. Filled out from reference TRBV13 and TRBJ2-4, the complete variable domain reads AAGVIQSPRHLIKEKRETATLKCYPIPRHDTVYWYQQGPGQDPQFLISFYEKMQSDKGSIPDRFSAQQFSDYHSELNMSSLELGDSALYFCASSFPGVNIQYFGAGTRLSVL.

This clonotype was seen many times. This rearrangement joins TRBV6-1 to TRBJ2-3; D is perhaps TRBD2 (5 bases). V was trimmed by 2 bases and J by 2 bases, leaving 11 bases between them. The CDR3 loop spans 15 amino acids. Germline V gives CDR1 MNHNS, CDR2 SASEGT. The CDR3 spells CASSEREGVTDTQYF. The CDR3 DNA follows: TGTGCCAGCAGTGAAAGAGAGGGTGTCACAGATACGCAGTATTTT.

This clonotype was observed at least ten times. This chain links TRBV28 with TRBJ2-1; 8 positions match TRBD2. Germline values: CDR1 MDHEN, CDR2 SYDVKM. V trimming: 5 bases; J trimming: 0 bases; junction bases outside the gene matches: 12. The CDR3 runs to 18 residues. Written as DNA, the CDR3 is TGTGCCAGCAGTCCCAGATGGCGGGAGGAAAGCTCCTACAATGAGCAGTTCTTC. Translated, it gives CASSPRWREESSYNEQFF.

In this sample, this clonotype turned up many times. The chain uses TRBV3-1 and TRBJ2-1; 7 bases line up with TRBD2. Germline V gene lookup returns CDR1 LGHDT and CDR2 YNNKEL (reference sequence). CDR3 length: 16 residues. Germline trimming cut 0 bases from V and 7 bases from J; bases unmatched to any gene: 9. CDR3 sequence reads: CASSQDHVSSGNEQFF. The CDR3 DNA sequence: TGTGCCAGCAGCCAAGATCACGTGAGTAGCGGGAATGAGCAGTTCTTC.

The chain recombines TRBV5-8 with TRBJ2-3; maybe TRBD2 (5 bases). This CDR3 has 15 amino acids. CDR1 is SGHTS, CDR2 YDEGEE, per germline. The V end lost 3 bases, the J end lost 1 base, and 12 bases lay between the germline ends. The CDR3 DNA sequence: TGTGCCAGCAGCTCTACCCAGAGGGGCACAGATACGCAGTATTTT. Its translation: CASSSTQRGTDTQYF.

This clonotype was counted at least ten times. The V and J genes are TRBV5-1 and TRBJ1-1, with D possibly matching TRBD1 (6 bases). V was clipped by 3 bases and J by 0 bases, with 9 bases between them. CDR3 size: 14 residues. Germline V gene sequence: CDR1 SGHRS, CDR2 YFSETQ. CDR3 sequence (DNA): TGCGCCAGCAGCTGGTGGGGGCTGAACACTGAAGCTTTCTTT. It yields the protein CASSWWGLNTEAFF.

This clonotype came up many times. The CDR3 loop is CASSLEILENTEAFF. DNA of the CDR3: TGTGCCAGCAGCTTAGAGATTTTAGAGAACACTGAAGCTTTCTTT. This chain connects TRBV7-8 to TRBJ1-1; D is unclear. V lost 1 base, J lost 1 base, and 10 bases lay in between. Germline V gene data show CDR1 as SGHVS and CDR2 as FQNEAQ. The CDR3 totals 15 residues.

This chain uses TRBV7-9 with TRBJ2-3, with 8 bases identical to TRBD1. V lost 2 bases, J lost 0 bases, and 4 bases stayed unmatched. Germline V gene data show CDR1 as SEHNR and CDR2 as FQNEAQ (reference sequence). The CDR3 contains 16 residues. CDR3: CASSLQGAQSTDTQYF. The CDR3 DNA reads TGTGCCAGCAGCTTACAGGGGGCCCAAAGCACAGATACGCAGTATTTT.

This clonotype has just a few counts. The chain recombines TRBV4-3 with TRBJ2-2; D is perhaps TRBD1 (5 bases). V lost 1 base, J lost 3 bases, and 12 bases lay in between. The CDR3 runs 16 residues. The germline CDR1 and CDR2 sequences are LGHNA and YSLEER. In nucleotides, the CDR3 is TGCGCCAGCAGCCAAGTACCAGGGCCGGACACCGGGGAGCTGTTTTTT. The encoded protein is CASSQVPGPDTGELFF.

The V call is TRBV21-1, the J call TRBJ1-1; the table's TRBD1 call for D was not verified on the DNA. TRBV21-1 is a pseudogene locus. The CDR3 has 11 amino acids. This CDR3 reads CASPPLSEAFF. The CDR3 coding sequence is TGTGCCAGCCCCCCCCTGAGCGAAGCTTTCTTT.

The sample holds many counts of this clonotype. This chain connects TRBV29-1 to TRBJ1-2; TRBD1 matches at 9 bases. Germline CDR1 is SQVTM and CDR2 is ANQGSEA. The CDR3 is 15 amino acids. With 1 base clipped from V and 2 bases from J, the junction kept 5 bases outside the gene matches. The CDR3 DNA reads TGCAGCGTTGAAGGGGGACAGGGCGCGAACTATGGCTACACCTTC. Amino acid sequence: CSVEGGQGANYGYTF. The whole variable domain, filled in from reference TRBV29-1 and TRBJ1-2, reads SAVISQKPSRDICQRGTSLTIQCQVDSQVTMMFWYRQQPGQSLTLIATANQGSEATYESGFVIDKFPISRPNLTFSTLTVSNMSPEDSSIYLCSVEGGQGANYGYTFGSGTRLTVV.

This clonotype was found a few times. The V call is TRBV5-1, the J call TRBJ2-2, with unresolved D. V lost 1 base and J lost 0, with 10 bases in between. Germline V CDR1 and CDR2: SGHRS, YFSETQ. This CDR3 region has 16 residues. CDR3 sequence (DNA): TGCGCCAGCAGCTTGTGGCAGGCTTCGAACACCGGGGAGCTGTTTTTT. This encodes CASSLWQASNTGELFF.

In its sample, this clonotype was seen many times. The chain uses TRBV29-1 and TRBJ1-4, with D possibly TRBD1 on 5 matching bases. Trimming removed 5 bases from V and 8 bases from J, with 21 bases in between. The germline V gene encodes CDR1 SQVTM and CDR2 ANQGSEA. The CDR3 length is 15 residues. This CDR3 is CSVKGAKGKGEKLFF. The CDR3 DNA is TGCAGCGTTAAAGGGGCCAAGGGGAAGGGCGAAAAACTGTTTTTT.

This clonotype was counted between two and nine times. This chain joins TRBV7-8 and TRBJ2-3, with D possibly called TRBD1 or TRBD2 (5 bases each). The CDR3 contains 15 residues. V was cut by 5 bases and J by 7 bases, with 19 bases left in between. The germline CDR1 and CDR2 sequences are SGHVS and FQNEAQ. CDR3 residues: CASSPGLGRSNTQYF. The CDR3 coding sequence is TGTGCCAGCAGCCCGGGGCTTGGACGCTCAAATACGCAGTATTTT.

This clonotype appeared many times. V is TRBV6-6 and J is TRBJ1-6, with a tentative D call TRBD1 (5 bases). The CDR3 is made up of 18 amino acids. From germline, CDR1 is MNHNY and CDR2 SVGAGI (reference sequence). Trimming took 6 bases from V and 4 from J, leaving 22 bases between them. This CDR3 is CASSLLWQGRIYNSPLHF. CDR3 nucleotides: TGTGCCAGCAGCCTATTGTGGCAGGGTCGCATTTATAATTCACCCCTCCACTTT.

This clonotype was recorded many times. The chain couples TRBV5-1 to TRBJ2-7; D is possibly TRBD2 (6 bases). This CDR3 has 11 residues. V dropped 7 bases and J dropped 6 bases, with 11 bases sitting between them. Germline V gives CDR1 SGHRS, CDR2 YFSETQ. The DNA for the CDR3 is TGCGCCAGCCGCGTCGGGGGCGAGCAGTACTTC. This codes for CASRVGGEQYF.

This clonotype was seen more than once but under ten times. The chain links TRBV5-4 to TRBJ2-1; D might be TRBD2 (6 bases). Germline V gene sequence: CDR1 SGHNT, CDR2 YYREEE (reference sequence). The CDR3 is 12 amino acids. Trimming pared 4 bases from V and 14 bases from J, leaving 16 bases between. CDR3 residues: CASSNEPGEEFF. DNA for the CDR3: TGTGCCAGCAGCAATGAACCGGGAGAGGAGTTCTTC.

This clonotype was found many times. The chain combines TRBV7-9 with TRBJ1-4; 10 nucleotides match TRBD1. This CDR3 is 15 amino acids long. J lost 5 bases, V lost 4 bases, and 4 bases had no gene match. The germline gives CDR1 SEHNR, CDR2 FQNEAQ (reference sequence). CDR3 nucleotides: TGTGCCAGCAGCTCTAAGGACAGGGGGAATGAAAAACTGTTTTTT. Translated: CASSSKDRGNEKLFF. The entire variable domain, with the rest obtained from reference TRBV7-9 and TRBJ1-4, is as follows: DTGVSQNPRHKITKRGQNVTFRCDPISEHNRLYWYRQTLGQGPEFLTYFQNEAQLEKSRLLSDRFSAERPKGSFSTLEIQRTEQGDSAMYLCASSSKDRGNEKLFFGSGTQLSVL.

This clonotype was seen many times. This chain's CDR3 is CATSMGQGEAFF. DNA of the CDR3: TGTGCCACCAGCATGGGGCAGGGGGAAGCTTTCTTT. V usage is TRBV15 and J usage is TRBJ1-1; maybe TRBD1 (6 bases). In germline, CDR1 is LNHNV, CDR2 YYDKDF (reference sequence). Trimming left V 4 bases short and J 8 bases short, with 11 bases between. The CDR3 sequence is 12 residues long.

This clonotype was counted ten times or more. The rearrangement joins TRBV3-1 to TRBJ1-2; 9 nucleotides align to TRBD1. The CDR3 loop spans 13 amino acids. Trimming cost V 6 bases and J 7 bases; bases outside gene matches: 6. Germline lookup yields CDR1 LGHDT and CDR2 YNNKEL (reference sequence). CDR3 DNA: TGTGCCAGCAGTCCCGGGACAGGGTCTGGCTACACCTTC. The encoded protein is CASSPGTGSGYTF.

There are many counts of this clonotype. This chain connects TRBV7-2 to TRBJ1-2, with a weak D call TRBD1 (5 bases). This CDR3 contains 14 residues. The V and J ends lost 1 base and 2 bases respectively, with 8 bases between them. The V gene's germline CDR1 is SGHTA and CDR2 FQGNSA. CDR3 protein: CASSLVAGNYGYTF. CDR3 nucleotide sequence: TGTGCCAGCAGCTTAGTGGCAGGGAACTATGGCTACACCTTC.

This clonotype was found a few times. CDR3 residues: CASGWSGAVNEQYF. CDR3 nucleotide sequence: TGTGCCAGCGGGTGGTCTGGGGCGGTCAACGAGCAGTACTTC. The rearrangement uses TRBV12-3 or TRBV12-4 and TRBJ2-7; TRBD1 is a possible D gene (5 bases). The CDR3 contains 14 residues. The germline V and J ends were trimmed by 8 bases and 5 bases, with 19 bases remaining between them.